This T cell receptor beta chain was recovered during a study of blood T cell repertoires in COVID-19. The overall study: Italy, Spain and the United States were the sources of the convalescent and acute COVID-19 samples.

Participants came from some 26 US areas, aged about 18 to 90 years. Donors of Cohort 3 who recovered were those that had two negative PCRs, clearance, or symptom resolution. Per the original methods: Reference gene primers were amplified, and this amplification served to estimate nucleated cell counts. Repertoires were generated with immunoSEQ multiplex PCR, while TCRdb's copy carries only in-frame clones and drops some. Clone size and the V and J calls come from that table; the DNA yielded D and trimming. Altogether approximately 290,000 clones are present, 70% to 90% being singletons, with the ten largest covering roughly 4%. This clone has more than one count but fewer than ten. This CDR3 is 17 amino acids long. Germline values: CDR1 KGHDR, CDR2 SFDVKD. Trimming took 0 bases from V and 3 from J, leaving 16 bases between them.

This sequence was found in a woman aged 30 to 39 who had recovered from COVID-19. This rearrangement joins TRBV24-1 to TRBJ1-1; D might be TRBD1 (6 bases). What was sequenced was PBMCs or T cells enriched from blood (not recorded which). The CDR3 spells CATSDLQTGRFDTEAFF. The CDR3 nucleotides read TGTGCCACCAGTGATTTGCAAACAGGGCGGTTTGACACTGAAGCTTTCTTT.